Listed below are T cell receptor beta chains from one sample, sequenced in a study of blood T cells in healthy people across ages. In TCRdb, the 5' RACE reads were re-called with MiXCR into one record per CDR3 protein. The table includes about 780,000 distinct CDR3 sequences, about 45% detected once. The sequenced sample was blood. These TCRs come from a man older than 75 in good health. CDR3s include the opening cysteine and the closing phenylalanine or tryptophan. D genes are given only for firm matches. Only some rows state a clone size, as once, few, many or a class for expanded clones.

v_gene: TRBV4-2; j_gene: TRBJ2-6; abundance: few; d_gene: .; CDR3aa: CASSQEIGSGANVLTF; CDR3nt: TGTGCCAGCAGCCAAGAAATCGGCTCTGGGGCCAACGTCCTGACTTTC
v_gene: TRBV6-2/TRBV6-3; j_gene: TRBJ2-7; abundance: .; d_gene: TRBD1; CDR3aa: CASNNPRQGISYEQYF; CDR3nt: TGTGCCAGCAACAACCCTCGACAGGGAATCTCCTACGAGCAGTACTTC
v_gene: TRBV20-1; j_gene: TRBJ2-7; abundance: .; d_gene: .; CDR3aa: CSASGSETYYNEQYF; CDR3nt: TGCAGTGCTAGCGGGAGCGAAACTTACTACAATGAGCAGTACTTC
v_gene: TRBV12-3/TRBV12-4; j_gene: TRBJ2-1; abundance: many; d_gene: TRBD1; CDR3aa: CASSLRQGGSEQFF; CDR3nt: TGTGCCAGCAGTTTGAGACAGGGTGGGTCGGAACAGTTCTTC
v_gene: TRBV6-6; j_gene: TRBJ2-5; abundance: .; d_gene: .; CDR3aa: CASSYPPGYQETRYF; CDR3nt: TGTGCCAGCAGTTACCCCCCAGGATACCAAGAGACCCGGTACTTC
v_gene: TRBV18; j_gene: TRBJ2-4; abundance: few; d_gene: TRBD1; CDR3aa: CASSPTTGGNIQYF; CDR3nt: TGTGCCAGCTCACCAACGACAGGGGGGAACATTCAGTACTTC
v_gene: TRBV6-4; j_gene: TRBJ2-1; abundance: once; d_gene: .; CDR3aa: CANSYSSAPYNEQFF; CDR3nt: TGTGCCAACAGTTATTCTAGCGCTCCCTACAATGAGCAGTTCTTC
v_gene: TRBV7-2; j_gene: TRBJ2-7; abundance: .; d_gene: TRBD1; CDR3aa: CASNRGQGGHEQYF; CDR3nt: TGTGCCAGCAACAGGGGCCAGGGCGGTCACGAGCAGTACTTC
v_gene: TRBV20-1; j_gene: TRBJ2-3; abundance: .; d_gene: .; CDR3aa: CSATYADTQYF; CDR3nt: TGCAGTGCTACCTACGCGGATACGCAGTATTTT
v_gene: TRBV28; j_gene: TRBJ1-5; abundance: .; d_gene: .; CDR3aa: CASTSMRGPQHF; CDR3nt: TGTGCCAGCACATCCATGAGGGGGCCCCAGCATTTT
v_gene: TRBV12-3/TRBV12-4; j_gene: TRBJ2-7; abundance: few; d_gene: TRBD1; CDR3aa: CASTGTGATYEQYF; CDR3nt: TGTGCCAGCACTGGGACAGGGGCAACCTACGAGCAGTACTTC
v_gene: TRBV30; j_gene: TRBJ1-2; abundance: .; d_gene: .; CDR3aa: CASTGTNYGYTF; CDR3nt: TGTGCCTCTACAGGGACAAACTATGGCTACACCTTC
v_gene: TRBV25-1; j_gene: TRBJ1-2; abundance: .; d_gene: TRBD1; CDR3aa: CASSAGTGVVRGYTF; CDR3nt: TGTGCCAGCAGTGCCGGGACAGGTGTAGTGCGGGGCTACACCTTC
v_gene: TRBV29-1; j_gene: TRBJ2-6; abundance: few; d_gene: .; CDR3aa: CSVVLAERSGANVLTF; CDR3nt: TGCAGCGTTGTTCTGGCAGAGCGCTCTGGGGCCAACGTCCTGACTTTC
v_gene: TRBV12-3/TRBV12-4; j_gene: TRBJ1-6; abundance: few; d_gene: .; CDR3aa: CASTLDGINSPLHF; CDR3nt: TGTGCCAGCACCCTAGACGGGATAAATTCACCCCTCCACTTT
v_gene: TRBV7-2; j_gene: TRBJ2-5; abundance: .; d_gene: .; CDR3aa: CASSDRSQETQYF; CDR3nt: TGTGCCAGCAGCGATAGGAGCCAAGAGACCCAGTACTTC
v_gene: TRBV9; j_gene: TRBJ2-1; abundance: many; d_gene: TRBD2; CDR3aa: CASSASGGAYNEQFF; CDR3nt: TGTGCCAGCAGCGCTAGCGGGGGGGCCTACAATGAGCAGTTCTTC
v_gene: TRBV12-3/TRBV12-4; j_gene: TRBJ2-7; abundance: .; d_gene: TRBD2; CDR3aa: CASRTSGRDEQYF; CDR3nt: TGTGCCAGCAGGACTAGCGGGAGGGACGAGCAGTACTTC